The T cell receptor (beta chain) described here comes from a study of blood T cells in healthy people across ages. Points from the study as a whole: More naive CD4+ cells and higher diversity were found in long-lived than in aged donors.

This clonotype has only a few counts. As yet, its antigen is unknown. Isolated per sample were at least 6 million PBMCs. This CDR3 has 14 amino acids. Germline V gene sequence: CDR1 SGHTA, CDR2 FQGNSA. The J segment lost 1 base and the V segment lost 6 bases, leaving 0 bases of the junction unmatched. Through a sample-barcoded 5' primer and a J-beta primer mix, a second PCR was run for roughly 7 to 11 cycles. Every molecule of cDNA carried a tag from a template-switch adaptor with 12 random nucleotides. Each CDR3 protein gets one entry after TCRdb re-called the 5' RACE reads with MiXCR. The top ten clones hold about a fifth of a sample with about 570,000 distinct CDR3 sequences, roughly a quarter of them seen once.

The chain couples TRBV7-2 to TRBJ2-3; 11 bases agree with TRBD2. The sequence derives from a woman in her 70s in good health. Sequencing input: blood. The CDR3 spells CASRTSGGTDTQYF. DNA of the CDR3: TGTGCCAGCAGGACTAGCGGGGGCACAGATACGCAGTATTTT.